A single sample is the source of the 13 T cell receptor beta chains below, sequenced in a study of cytomegalovirus exposure and HLA in healthy donors. The method was immunoSEQ multiplex PCR; TCRdb's version includes in-frame clones alone and lacks a portion of them. This table holds 140,000 or so clones, about nine tenths found once. The sequencing input was PBMCs. These receptors originate from a man aged 18-30 years in good health and CMV-seropositive.

The count of this clone is one. The chain links TRBV27 to TRBJ2-1; TRBD2 matches at 8 bases. This CDR3 comprises 14 residues. V was pared by 10 bases and J by 7 bases, with 12 bases of the junction left unmatched. CDR1 is MNHEY, CDR2 SMNVEV, per germline (reference sequence). CDR3 in amino acids: CATFGLARRNEQFF. For the CDR3, the DNA is TGTGCCACCTTCGGACTAGCAAGAAGGAATGAGCAGTTCTTC.

This clone was observed a few times. The rearrangement uses TRBV28 and TRBJ2-1; no reliable D call. The CDR3 length is 12 residues. Trimming took off 7 bases at V and 7 bases at J, with 11 bases between the two ends. CDR1 and CDR2 (germline): MDHEN, SYDVKM. The CDR3 nucleotides are TGTGCCAGCACCCACCCAGAAAATGAGCAGTTCTTC. It translates to CASTHPENEQFF.

This chain links TRBV19 with TRBJ2-1, with TRBD2 matching over 8 bases. The CDR3 sequence is 17 residues long. The trim removed 3 bases at V and 5 bases at J, leaving 12 bases unmatched. Germline loops: CDR1 LNHDA, CDR2 SQIVND (reference sequence). The CDR3 DNA reads as TGTGCCAGTAGTATTCTCATTGGACTAGCACCCAACAATGAGCAGTTCTTC. Its protein is CASSILIGLAPNNEQFF.

The chain has TRBV5-8 and TRBJ2-2, with TRBD1 matching 7 bases. The CDR3 runs 15 residues. Germline CDR1 SGHTS, CDR2 YDEGEE. V shed 4 bases, J shed 8 bases, and the junction held 11 bases outside the gene matches. CDR3 in amino acids: CASSTGRQGPGELFF. As DNA, the CDR3 is TGTGCCAGCAGCACCGGACGACAGGGTCCGGGGGAGCTGTTTTTT.

Note on this clone: This sample includes further DNA sequences coding for the same CDR3. This chain connects TRBV18 to TRBJ2-3, with 8 positions matching TRBD1. The ends lost 3 bases at V and 1 base at J; junction bases unmatched: 0. The CDR3 length is 14 residues. CDR1 and CDR2 (germline): KGHSH, LQKENI. This CDR3 reads CASSPTGGTDTQYF. The CDR3 nucleotides read TGTGCCAGCTCACCGACAGGGGGCACAGATACGCAGTATTTT.

This chain links TRBV5-4 with TRBJ2-2; 9 bases are shared with TRBD1. Germline CDR1 is SGHNT and CDR2 is YYREEE (reference sequence). V gave up 3 bases and J gave up 4 bases; unmatched junction bases: 4. The CDR3 contains 15 residues. The CDR3 nucleotides are TGTGCCAGCAGCTACGGACAGGGGAGCACCGGGGAGCTGTTTTTT. This codes for CASSYGQGSTGELFF.

This clone was found once. The chain has TRBV28 and TRBJ1-6, with D unclear. The CDR3 is made up of 14 amino acids. CDR1 is MDHEN, CDR2 SYDVKM, per germline. The V gene lost 3 bases and the J gene lost 10 bases, with 13 bases spanning the gap. CDR3 nucleotide sequence: TGTGCCAGCAGTTTCCCCCGCCCGGAGTCACCCCTCCACTTT. This translates into CASSFPRPESPLHF.

V usage is TRBV28 and J usage is TRBJ1-2; tentative D call: TRBD1 (5 bases). V was shortened by 6 bases and J by 1 base, with 9 bases between the two germline ends. CDR1 and CDR2 (germline): MDHEN, SYDVKM. This CDR3 is built from 13 residues. The CDR3 coding sequence is TGTGCCAGCAGGGAGGGGATTAACTATGGCTACACCTTC. Translation: CASREGINYGYTF.

This clone came up a few times. The CDR3 sequence: CASSAGLAGDTQYF. CDR3 bases: TGTGCCAGCAGTGCCGGACTAGCGGGAGATACGCAGTATTTT. This sequence joins TRBV6-4 and TRBJ2-3; TRBD2 agrees at 11 bases. The CDR3 is 14 amino acids. Germline CDR1 MRHNA, CDR2 SNTAGT. The trim removed 4 bases at V and 5 bases at J, leaving 2 bases unmatched.

This clone was seen a handful of times. The chain combines TRBV5-1 with TRBJ1-2; TRBD1 matches at 10 bases. CDR1 and CDR2 from the germline V gene are SGHRS and YFSETQ. J gave up 8 bases and V 4 bases, and 8 bases lay outside the gene matches. This CDR3 has 14 residues. CDR3 nucleotide sequence: TGCGCCAGCAGCGACTGGGACAGGGGTACGGGCTACACCTTC. Amino acid sequence: CASSDWDRGTGYTF.

The chain carries TRBV4-2 and TRBJ1-1; D is possibly TRBD1 (6 bases). CDR3 length: 14 residues. V lost 0 bases, J lost 1 base, and 6 bases lay in between. Germline CDR1 and CDR2: LGHNA and YNFKEQ. The CDR3 DNA reads as TGTGCCAGCAGCCAAGAAGGGGGGAACACTGAAGCTTTCTTT. Translated, it gives CASSQEGGNTEAFF.

V gene TRBV6-1 combines with J gene TRBJ1-2, with unresolved D. The CDR3 totals 14 residues. V lost 1 base and J 2 bases, leaving 8 bases between the germline ends. Germline V lookup: CDR1 MNHNS, CDR2 SASEGT. Written as DNA, the CDR3 is TGTGCCAGCAGTGAAGACCTCGAGAACTATGGCTACACCTTC. Encoded protein: CASSEDLENYGYTF.

The chain links TRBV5-8 to TRBJ2-7; D is perhaps TRBD1 (6 bases). Trimming left V 7 bases short and J 7 bases short, with 18 bases between. The CDR3 is made up of 13 amino acids. Germline CDR1 and CDR2: SGHTS and YDEGEE. DNA for the CDR3: TGTGCCAGCTGTAGGGGGTCGATTGAGGAGCAGTACTTC. Protein: CASCRGSIEEQYF.